These 2 T cell receptor beta chains came from one sample sequenced in a study of T cells in women clearing cervical HPV infection. The method was immunoSEQ multiplex PCR; TCRdb's version includes in-frame clones alone and lacks a portion of them. This repertoire includes tens of thousands of clones. Sample: blood buffy coat. These receptors originate from a woman aged 18-70 years with a cervical HPV16 infection that either progressed to CIN3+ or cleared (not recorded which).

In the case of this clone: Sequencing ends 3 residues short of the CDR3 end; the germline J gene provides the rest. The rearrangement joins TRBV20-1 to TRBJ1-4, with 7 bases aligning to TRBD1. Per the germline V gene, CDR1 is DFQATT and CDR2 is SNEGSKA (reference sequence). The CDR3 extends over 13 amino acids. V lost 4 bases and J lost 3; bases outside the gene matches: 2. This CDR3 reads CSATGGPNEKLFF. The CDR3 DNA, read in part, is TGCAGTGCTACAGGGGGGCCTAATGAAAAA.

About this clone itself: The missing CDR3 end, 3 residues past where the read stops, is filled in from the germline J gene. The gene calls are TRBV20-1 and TRBJ2-5, with 11 bases fitting TRBD2. The length of the CDR3 is 16 residues. The trim removed 0 bases at V and 4 bases at J, leaving 7 bases unmatched. Germline CDR1 is DFQATT and CDR2 is SNEGSKA (reference sequence). The covered CDR3 bases are TGCAGTGCTAGAGATCGGGTTAGCGGGGGGGGAGAGACC. This encodes CSARDRVSGGGET. The full CDR3 reads CSARDRVSGGGETQYF.